This passage covers 21 T cell receptor beta chains from one sample sequenced in a study of vaccination and CD4 T cells after COVID-19. The study sequenced cultured CD4+ T cell DNA using the Oncomine TCR Beta short-read assay. Each CDR3 protein is one row after TCRdb ran MiXCR on the PCR reads. The table has some 14,000 distinct CDR3 sequences, 55% to 75% seen once. Treatment defined: approximately 9-day PBMC culture with coronavirus spike peptide pools or control peptides (ViraFEST assay). For these TCRs, the target antigens are not known. Input material: CD4+ T cells from blood, cultured in vitro. All receptors come from a human donor who had recovered from COVID-19.

The rearrangement joins TRBV6-2 or TRBV6-3 to TRBJ1-5; D call uncertain. Looked up from germline, CDR1 is MNHEY and CDR2 is SVGEGT. The CDR3 totals 13 residues. V lost 9 bases, J lost 3 bases, and 12 bases lay in between. CDR3 coding DNA: TGTGCCAGTTCGCCGAGGGTCAATCAGCCCCAGCATTTT. It translates to CASSPRVNQPQHF.

V and J are TRBV6-1 and TRBJ1-5; D is ambiguous. CDR1 is MNHNS, CDR2 SASEGT, per germline. This CDR3 has 11 amino acids. V was pared by 3 bases and J by 6 bases, with 3 bases between. CDR3 protein: CASSDFQPQHF. In DNA, the CDR3 is TGTGCCAGCAGTGATTTTCAGCCCCAGCATTTT.

The rearrangement links TRBV6-2 or TRBV6-3 to TRBJ2-7; 7 nucleotides align to TRBD2. Per the germline V gene, CDR1 is MNHEY and CDR2 is SVGEGT. Trimming removed 7 bases from V and 3 bases from J; junction bases left unmatched: 12. This CDR3 has 15 residues. The CDR3 coding sequence is TGTGCCAGCAAGCGGCGGGGGACTATCGTCTACGAGCAGTACTTC. It encodes CASKRRGTIVYEQYF.

V and J are TRBV15 and TRBJ2-1, with D uncertain. The germline gives CDR1 LNHNV, CDR2 YYDKDF (reference sequence). V lost 0 bases and J 5 bases, leaving 14 bases between the germline ends. This CDR3 has 16 residues. CDR3 DNA: TGTGCCACCAGCAGAGAGAGACTCGCCCCCAACAATGAGCAGTTCTTC. It translates to CATSRERLAPNNEQFF.

This clonotype has only one observation. The V and J genes are TRBV5-6 and TRBJ2-7; no clear D. The CDR3 length is 16 residues. V was shortened by 0 bases and J by 6 bases, with 19 bases between the two germline ends. Germline CDR1 SGHDT, CDR2 YYEEEE. The CDR3, as DNA: TGTGCCAGCAGCTTGGAGCCTTACCCCGTTCAAGGCGAGCAGTACTTC. Translating gives CASSLEPYPVQGEQYF.

The gene calls are TRBV6-4 and TRBJ1-2; possible D gene TRBD1, 6 bases. The CDR3 sequence is 16 residues long. V gave up 5 bases and J gave up 3 bases, with 19 bases separating them. Germline loops: CDR1 MRHNA, CDR2 SNTAGT. CDR3 amino acids: CASSPRQGITHYGYTF. The CDR3 coding sequence is TGTGCCAGCAGTCCCAGGCAGGGGATAACACACTATGGCTACACCTTC.

This chain joins TRBV7-2 and TRBJ1-4; D uncertain. CDR3 size: 16 residues. Germline CDR1 reads SGHTA; CDR2 reads FQGNSA. Trimming left V 2 bases short and J 7 bases short, with 17 bases between. The CDR3 DNA is TGTGCCAGCAGCTTACGACCGACCTTTCGAGGTGAAAAACTGTTTTTT. Residues: CASSLRPTFRGEKLFF. Filled out from reference TRBV7-2 and TRBJ1-4, the complete variable domain reads GAGVSQSPSNKVTEKGKDVELRCDPISGHTALYWYRQSLGQGLEFLIYFQGNSAPDKSGLPSDRFSAERTGGSVSTLTIQRTQQEDSAVYLCASSLRPTFRGEKLFFGSGTQLSVL.

The rearrangement joins TRBV6-5 to TRBJ2-1; 12 positions agree with TRBD1. The CDR3 spans 15 residues. CDR1 MNHEY and CDR2 SVGAGI come from the germline V gene. The ends lost 2 bases at V and 12 bases at J; junction bases unmatched: 8. The CDR3 DNA sequence: TGTGCCAGCAGTTACGAGGGACAGGGGGCGGTAGGGCAGTTCTTC. It specifies CASSYEGQGAVGQFF.

The chain has TRBV20-1 and TRBJ1-1, with a weak D call TRBD1 (6 bases). CDR1 is DFQATT and CDR2 is SNEGSKA in the germline V gene (reference sequence). This CDR3 region has 15 residues. The V end was cut by 0 bases, the J end by 5 bases, with 16 bases between. DNA of the CDR3: TGCAGTGCTAGAGAGGGGGCGGCTGAAAGGACTGAAGCTTTCTTT. It is translated as CSAREGAAERTEAFF.

The chain has TRBV6-5 and TRBJ2-1; 10 nucleotides match TRBD2. There are 16 residues in the CDR3. Per the germline V gene, CDR1 is MNHEY and CDR2 is SVGAGI. Trimming at V came to 0 bases and at J to 8 bases, leaving 7 bases not matched to a gene. The CDR3 region has the DNA TGTGCCAGCAGTTACTCCGGGACTAGCGCGTGGGATGAGCAGTTCTTC. Encoded protein: CASSYSGTSAWDEQFF.

The rearrangement joins TRBV11-2 to TRBJ2-7; 8 nucleotides line up with TRBD1. The CDR3 covers 14 residues. Germline-derived CDR1 and CDR2 are SGHAT and FQNNGV. Losses at the gene ends were 5 bases for V and 9 bases for J; bases not matched to a gene: 12. The CDR3 DNA reads TGTGCCAGCAGCCACATTCAGGGGGCTGGTCGGCAGTACTTC. This sequence encodes CASSHIQGAGRQYF.

This clonotype has more than one count but fewer than ten. This chain uses TRBV19 with TRBJ2-5, with D possibly matching TRBD2 (6 bases). The ends were cut back, 6 bases at V and 1 base at J, with 18 bases in the middle. The CDR3 extends over 16 amino acids. Germline loops: CDR1 LNHDA, CDR2 SQIVND (reference sequence). Here the CDR3 DNA reads TGTGCCAGTAGCCGAGCGGGTGGGGTACCCCAAGAGACCCAGTACTTC. It yields the protein CASSRAGGVPQETQYF.

Here the CDR3 reads CSASRGVAYEQYF. CDR3 nucleotides: TGCAGTGCTAGTCGAGGGGTAGCCTACGAGCAGTACTTC. The chain employs TRBV20-1 and TRBJ2-7, with D possibly called TRBD1 or TRBD2 (5 bases each). V was cut by 3 bases and J by 2 bases, with 11 bases left in between. The germline V gene encodes CDR1 DFQATT and CDR2 SNEGSKA (reference sequence). The CDR3 length is 13 residues.

V usage is TRBV7-2 and J usage is TRBJ1-5; the D is unclear. The length of the CDR3 is 15 residues. V gave up 1 base and J gave up 7 bases, with 14 bases separating them. Germline assignment: CDR1 SGHTA and CDR2 FQGNSA. The CDR3 DNA is TGTGCCAGCAGCTTAGTTTCCGGAGGCGGGCAGCCCCAGCATTTT. The encoded protein is CASSLVSGGGQPQHF. Complete variable domain (other parts from reference TRBV7-2 and TRBJ1-5): GAGVSQSPSNKVTEKGKDVELRCDPISGHTALYWYRQSLGQGLEFLIYFQGNSAPDKSGLPSDRFSAERTGGSVSTLTIQRTQQEDSAVYLCASSLVSGGGQPQHFGDGTRLSIL.

J is TRBJ1-1 and V is TRBV20-1; 11 nucleotides agree with TRBD1. V shed 3 bases and J 6 bases; nucleotides not matched to a gene: 6. Germline V gene sequence: CDR1 DFQATT, CDR2 SNEGSKA (reference sequence). The length of the CDR3 is 14 residues. CDR3 nucleotides: TGCAGTGCTAGTTGGGACAGGGGGACCCCTGAAGCTTTCTTT. Encoded protein: CSASWDRGTPEAFF.

The chain carries TRBV12-3 or TRBV12-4 and TRBJ1-4, with D possibly TRBD1 on 5 matching bases. V was clipped by 10 bases and J by 8 bases, with 20 bases between them. This CDR3 is built from 14 residues. The CDR3 DNA follows: TGTGCCACCAGGGCGAGCAGGGCGGGCGAAAAACTGTTTTTT. Translation gives CATRASRAGEKLFF.

As DNA, the CDR3 is TGTGCCAGCAGGCCCGCCACAGATACGCAGTATTTT. This translates into CASRPATDTQYF. This sequence joins TRBV6-1 and TRBJ2-3; no firm D call. CDR3 length equals 12 residues. The germline CDR1 and CDR2 sequences are MNHNS and SASEGT. With 6 bases removed from V and 2 bases from J, the gap between germline ends came to 6 bases.

This sequence joins TRBV20-1 and TRBJ2-1; a weak D match, TRBD2 (6 bases). The length of the CDR3 is 13 residues. V lost 0 bases, J lost 10 bases, and 13 bases lay in between. Germline V CDR1 and CDR2: DFQATT, SNEGSKA (reference sequence). Here the CDR3 reads CSARDREAGEQFF. As DNA, the CDR3 is TGCAGTGCTAGAGATAGGGAGGCCGGGGAGCAGTTCTTC.

V usage is TRBV27 and J usage is TRBJ2-2, with TRBD2 matching over 13 bases. V was clipped by 6 bases and J by 4 bases; unmatched bases: 5. The CDR3 has 16 amino acids. Germline lookup yields CDR1 MNHEY and CDR2 SMNVEV (reference sequence). CDR3 region: CASRRLAGGPTGELFF. CDR3 coding DNA: TGTGCCAGCAGACGACTAGCGGGAGGACCCACCGGGGAGCTGTTTTTT.

The V gene is TRBV10-3, the J gene TRBJ1-6; D remains ambiguous. Germline CDR1 and CDR2: ENHRY and SYGVKD. The CDR3 covers 13 residues. The CDR3 is CANAGQENSPLHF. As DNA, the CDR3 is TGTGCTAACGCGGGTCAGGAGAATTCACCCCTCCACTTT.

V gene TRBV28 combines with J gene TRBJ2-1, with D possibly being TRBD1 (8 bases). Germline loops: CDR1 MDHEN, CDR2 SYDVKM. The V end was cut by 6 bases, the J end by 1 base, with 16 bases between. This CDR3 is 16 amino acids long. CDR3 region: CASSQQGGRSYNEQFF. The CDR3 nucleotides read TGTGCCAGCAGCCAACAGGGGGGGAGGTCCTACAATGAGCAGTTCTTC.